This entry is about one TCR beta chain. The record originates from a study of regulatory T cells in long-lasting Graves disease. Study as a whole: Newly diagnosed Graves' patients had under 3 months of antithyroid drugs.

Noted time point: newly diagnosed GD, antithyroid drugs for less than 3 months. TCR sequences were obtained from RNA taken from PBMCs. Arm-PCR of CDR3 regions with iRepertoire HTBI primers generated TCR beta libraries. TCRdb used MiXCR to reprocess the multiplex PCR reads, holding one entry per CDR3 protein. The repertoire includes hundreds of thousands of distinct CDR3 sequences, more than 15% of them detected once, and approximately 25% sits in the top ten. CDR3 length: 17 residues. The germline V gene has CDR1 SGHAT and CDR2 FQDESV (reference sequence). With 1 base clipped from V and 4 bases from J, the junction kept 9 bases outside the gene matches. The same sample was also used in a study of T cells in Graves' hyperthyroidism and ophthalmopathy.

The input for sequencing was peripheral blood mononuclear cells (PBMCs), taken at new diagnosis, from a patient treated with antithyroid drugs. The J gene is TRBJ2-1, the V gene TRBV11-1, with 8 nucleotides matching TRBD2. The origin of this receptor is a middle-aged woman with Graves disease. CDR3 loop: CASSLGIRGGLYNEQFF. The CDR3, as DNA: TGTGCCAGCAGCTTAGGGATTCGGGGGGGGCTGTACAATGAGCAGTTCTTC.